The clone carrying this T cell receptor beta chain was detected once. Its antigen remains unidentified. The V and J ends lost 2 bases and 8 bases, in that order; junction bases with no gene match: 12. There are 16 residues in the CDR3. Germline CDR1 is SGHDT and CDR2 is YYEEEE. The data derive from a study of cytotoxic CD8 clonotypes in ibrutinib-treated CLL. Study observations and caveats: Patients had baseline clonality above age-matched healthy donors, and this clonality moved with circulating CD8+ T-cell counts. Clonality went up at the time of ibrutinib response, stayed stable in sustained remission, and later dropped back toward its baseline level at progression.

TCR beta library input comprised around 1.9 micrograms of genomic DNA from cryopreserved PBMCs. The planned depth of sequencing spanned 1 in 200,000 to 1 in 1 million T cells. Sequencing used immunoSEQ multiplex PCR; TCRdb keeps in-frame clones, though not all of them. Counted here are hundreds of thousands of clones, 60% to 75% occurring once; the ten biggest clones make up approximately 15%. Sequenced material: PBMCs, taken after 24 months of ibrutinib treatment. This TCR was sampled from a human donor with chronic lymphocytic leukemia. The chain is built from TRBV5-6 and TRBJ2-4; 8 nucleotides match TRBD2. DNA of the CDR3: TGTGCCAGCAGCTTTCGATTAGCGGGAAGAAGGGACATTCAGTACTTC. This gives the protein CASSFRLAGRRDIQYF.